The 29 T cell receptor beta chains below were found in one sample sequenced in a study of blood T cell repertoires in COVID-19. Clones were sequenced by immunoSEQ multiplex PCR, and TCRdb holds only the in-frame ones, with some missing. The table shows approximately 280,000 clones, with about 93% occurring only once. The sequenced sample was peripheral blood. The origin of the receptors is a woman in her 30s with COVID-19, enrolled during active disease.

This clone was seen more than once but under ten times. As DNA, the CDR3 is TGTGCCAGCAGTTACGGGATAGCGGGATCATATGAGCAGTTCTTC. Amino acid sequence: CASSYGIAGSYEQFF. The chain joins TRBV6-5 to TRBJ2-1; 8 bases are a match to TRBD2. Germline V CDR1 and CDR2: MNHEY, SVGAGI. The CDR3 totals 15 residues. V shed 2 bases, J shed 8 bases, and the junction held 8 bases outside the gene matches.

CDR3 nucleotide sequence: TGCGCCAGCAGCCCGTTGGGAGGGGTCACAACTAATGAAAAACTGTTTTTT. This encodes CASSPLGGVTTNEKLFF. V gene TRBV5-1 combines with J gene TRBJ1-4, with D possibly being TRBD1 (5 bases). The CDR3 has 17 residues. From germline, CDR1 is SGHRS and CDR2 YFSETQ. Trimming shortened V by 4 bases and J by 0 bases, and 16 bases separated the two germline ends.

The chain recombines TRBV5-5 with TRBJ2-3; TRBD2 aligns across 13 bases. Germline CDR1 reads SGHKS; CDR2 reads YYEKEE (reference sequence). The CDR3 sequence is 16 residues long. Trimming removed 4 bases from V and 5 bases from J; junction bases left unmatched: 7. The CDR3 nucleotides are TGTGCCAGCAGCCCCCGGACTAGCGGGAGAGGAGATACGCAGTATTTT. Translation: CASSPRTSGRGDTQYF.

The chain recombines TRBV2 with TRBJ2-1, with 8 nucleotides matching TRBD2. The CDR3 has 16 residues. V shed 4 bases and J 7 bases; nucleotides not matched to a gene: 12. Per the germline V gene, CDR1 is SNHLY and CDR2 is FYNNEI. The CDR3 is CASSAKLAVGRNEQFF. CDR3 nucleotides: TGTGCCAGCAGTGCCAAACTAGCGGTCGGGCGGAATGAGCAGTTCTTC.

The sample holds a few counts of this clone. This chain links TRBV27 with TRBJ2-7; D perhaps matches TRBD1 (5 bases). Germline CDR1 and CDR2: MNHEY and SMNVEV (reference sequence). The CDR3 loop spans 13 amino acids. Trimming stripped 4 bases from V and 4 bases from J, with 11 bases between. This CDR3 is CASSSQGRYEQYF. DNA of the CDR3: TGTGCCAGCAGTTCGCAGGGCAGGTACGAGCAGTACTTC.

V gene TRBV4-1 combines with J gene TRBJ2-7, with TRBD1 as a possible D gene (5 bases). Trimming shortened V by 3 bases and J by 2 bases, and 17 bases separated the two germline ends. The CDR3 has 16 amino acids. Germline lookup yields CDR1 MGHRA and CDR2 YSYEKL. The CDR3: CASSQNRQGVAYEQYF. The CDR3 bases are TGCGCCAGCAGCCAGAACCGTCAAGGGGTCGCCTACGAGCAGTACTTC.

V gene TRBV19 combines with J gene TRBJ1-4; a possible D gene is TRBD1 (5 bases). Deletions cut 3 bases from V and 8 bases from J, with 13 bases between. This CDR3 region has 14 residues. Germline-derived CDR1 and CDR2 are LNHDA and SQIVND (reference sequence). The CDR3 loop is CASSIGRGEEKLFF. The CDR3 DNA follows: TGTGCCAGTAGTATCGGACGGGGGGAGGAAAAACTGTTTTTT.

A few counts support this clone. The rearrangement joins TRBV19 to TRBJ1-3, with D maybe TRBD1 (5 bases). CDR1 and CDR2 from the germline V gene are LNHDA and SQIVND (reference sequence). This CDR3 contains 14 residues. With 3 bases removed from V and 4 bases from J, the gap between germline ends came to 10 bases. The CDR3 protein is CASSIGGAGNTIYF. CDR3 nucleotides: TGTGCCAGTAGTATTGGAGGGGCCGGAAACACCATATATTTT.

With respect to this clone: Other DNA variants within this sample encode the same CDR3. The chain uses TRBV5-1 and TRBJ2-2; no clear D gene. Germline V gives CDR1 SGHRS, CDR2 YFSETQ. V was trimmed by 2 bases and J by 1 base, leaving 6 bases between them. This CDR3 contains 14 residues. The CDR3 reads CASSFSGNTGELFF. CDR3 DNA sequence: TGCGCCAGCAGCTTTTCAGGGAACACCGGGGAGCTGTTTTTT. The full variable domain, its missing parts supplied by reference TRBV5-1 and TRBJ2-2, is KAGVTQTPRYLIKTRGQQVTLSCSPISGHRSVSWYQQTPGQGLQFLFEYFSETQRNKGNFPGRFSGRQFSNSRSEMNVSTLELGDSALYLCASSFSGNTGELFFGEGSRLTVL.

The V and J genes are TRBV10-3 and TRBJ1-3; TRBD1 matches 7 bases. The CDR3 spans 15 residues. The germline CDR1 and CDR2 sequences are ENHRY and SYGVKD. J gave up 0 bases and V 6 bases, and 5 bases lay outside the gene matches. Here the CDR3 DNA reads TGTGCCATCAGCACAGGGGCATTCTCTGGAAACACCATATATTTT. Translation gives CAISTGAFSGNTIYF.

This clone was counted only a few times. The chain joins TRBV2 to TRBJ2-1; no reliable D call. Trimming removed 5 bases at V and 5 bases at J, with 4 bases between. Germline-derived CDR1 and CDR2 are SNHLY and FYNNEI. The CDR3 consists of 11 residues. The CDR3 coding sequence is TGTGCCAGCAGTCGGGACAATGAGCAGTTCTTC. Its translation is CASSRDNEQFF.

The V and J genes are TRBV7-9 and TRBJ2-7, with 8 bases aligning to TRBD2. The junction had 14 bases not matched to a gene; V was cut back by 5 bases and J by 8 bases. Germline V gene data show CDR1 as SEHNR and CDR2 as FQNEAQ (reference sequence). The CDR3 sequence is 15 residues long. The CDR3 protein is CASSREGLGLIKQYF. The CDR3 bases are TGTGCCAGCAGCCGAGAGGGACTAGGACTTATCAAGCAGTACTTC.

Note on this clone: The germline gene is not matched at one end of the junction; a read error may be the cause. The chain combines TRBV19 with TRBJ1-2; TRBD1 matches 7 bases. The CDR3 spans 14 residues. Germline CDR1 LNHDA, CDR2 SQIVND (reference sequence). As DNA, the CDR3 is TGTGCCAGTCCGGGACAGTCTGGGACCTATCGCTACACCTTC. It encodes CASPGQSGTYRYTF.

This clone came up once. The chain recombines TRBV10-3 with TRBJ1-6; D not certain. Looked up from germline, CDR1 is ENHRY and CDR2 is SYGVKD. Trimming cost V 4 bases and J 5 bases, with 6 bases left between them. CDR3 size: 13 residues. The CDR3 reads CAISARDNSPLHF. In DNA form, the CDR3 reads TGTGCCATCAGTGCGCGGGATAATTCACCCCTCCACTTT.

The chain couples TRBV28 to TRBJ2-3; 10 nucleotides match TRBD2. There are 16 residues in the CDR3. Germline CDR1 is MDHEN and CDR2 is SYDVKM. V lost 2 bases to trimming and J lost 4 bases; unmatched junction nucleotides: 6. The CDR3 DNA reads TGTGCCAGCAGTTTAGGAGCGGGAGGGCCGTCAGATACGCAGTATTTT. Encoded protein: CASSLGAGGPSDTQYF. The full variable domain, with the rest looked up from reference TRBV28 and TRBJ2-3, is DVKVTQSSRYLVKRTGEKVFLECVQDMDHENMFWYRQDPGLGLRLIYFSYDVKMKEKGDIPEGYSVSREKKERFSLILESASTNQTSMYLCASSLGAGGPSDTQYFGPGTRLTVL.

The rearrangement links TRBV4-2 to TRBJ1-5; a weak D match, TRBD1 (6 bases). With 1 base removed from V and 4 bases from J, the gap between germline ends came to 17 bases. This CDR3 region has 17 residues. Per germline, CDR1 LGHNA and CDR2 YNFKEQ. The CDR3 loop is CASSQVSAQGINQPQHF. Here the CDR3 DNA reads TGTGCCAGCAGCCAAGTTTCGGCACAGGGTATAAATCAGCCCCAGCATTTT.

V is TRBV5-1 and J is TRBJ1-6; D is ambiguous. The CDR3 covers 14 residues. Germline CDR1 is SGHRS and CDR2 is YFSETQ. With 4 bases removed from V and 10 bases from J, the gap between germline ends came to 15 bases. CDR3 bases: TGCGCCAGCAGCCCGGACGGGGAGATCTCACCCCTCCACTTT. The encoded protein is CASSPDGEISPLHF.

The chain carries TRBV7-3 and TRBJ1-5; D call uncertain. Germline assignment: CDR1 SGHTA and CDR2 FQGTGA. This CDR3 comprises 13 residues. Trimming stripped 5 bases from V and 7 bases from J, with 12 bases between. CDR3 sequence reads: CASSPQPGQPQHF. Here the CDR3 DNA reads TGTGCCAGCAGCCCCCAGCCGGGGCAGCCCCAGCATTTT.

The CDR3 spells CASSPYTGELFF. In nucleotides, the CDR3 is TGTGCCAGCAGTCCCTACACCGGGGAGCTGTTTTTT. This chain connects TRBV9 to TRBJ2-2; D unresolved. CDR3 length equals 12 residues. Between the trimmed V and J ends, which lost 5 bases and 3 bases, there was a span of 5 bases. Germline CDR1 is SGDLS and CDR2 is YYNGEE. Full variable domain (rest looked up from reference TRBV9 and TRBJ2-2): DSGVTQTPKHLITATGQRVTLRCSPRSGDLSVYWYQQSLDQGLQFLIQYYNGEERAKGNILERFSAQQFPDLHSELNLSSLELGDSALYFCASSPYTGELFFGEGSRLTVL.

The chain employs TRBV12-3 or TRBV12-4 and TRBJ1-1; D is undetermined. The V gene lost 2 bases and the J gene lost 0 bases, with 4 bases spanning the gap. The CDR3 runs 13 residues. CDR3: CASSLRVNTEAFF. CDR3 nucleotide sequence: TGTGCCAGCAGTTTAAGAGTGAACACTGAAGCTTTCTTT.

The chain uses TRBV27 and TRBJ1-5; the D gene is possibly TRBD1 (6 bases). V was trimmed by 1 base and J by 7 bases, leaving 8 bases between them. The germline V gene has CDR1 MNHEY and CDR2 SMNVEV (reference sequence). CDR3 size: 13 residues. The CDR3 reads CASSLYRDQPQHF. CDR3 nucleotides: TGTGCCAGCAGTTTATACAGGGACCAGCCCCAGCATTTT.

The CDR3 sequence: CASSPSGRLWNEQFF. DNA of the CDR3: TGTGCCAGCAGTCCTAGCGGGAGATTATGGAATGAGCAGTTCTTC. The rearrangement joins TRBV6-6 to TRBJ2-1; 10 bases are a match to TRBD2. Germline CDR1 MNHNY, CDR2 SVGAGI (reference sequence). The V segment lost 5 bases and the J segment 7 bases; nucleotides outside the gene matches: 8. The CDR3 consists of 15 residues.

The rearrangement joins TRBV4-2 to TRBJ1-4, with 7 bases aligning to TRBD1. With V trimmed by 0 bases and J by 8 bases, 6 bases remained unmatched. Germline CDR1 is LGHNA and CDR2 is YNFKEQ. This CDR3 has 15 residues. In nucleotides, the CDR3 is TGTGCCAGCAGCCAAGACCGACAGGGTGGGGAAAAACTGTTTTTT. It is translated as CASSQDRQGGEKLFF.

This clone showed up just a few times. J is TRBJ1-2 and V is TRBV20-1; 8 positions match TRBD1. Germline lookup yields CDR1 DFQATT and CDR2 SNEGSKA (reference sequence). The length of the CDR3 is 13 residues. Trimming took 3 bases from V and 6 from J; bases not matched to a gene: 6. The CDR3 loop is CSASTGGPHGYTF. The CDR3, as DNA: TGCAGTGCTAGTACAGGGGGTCCCCATGGCTACACCTTC.

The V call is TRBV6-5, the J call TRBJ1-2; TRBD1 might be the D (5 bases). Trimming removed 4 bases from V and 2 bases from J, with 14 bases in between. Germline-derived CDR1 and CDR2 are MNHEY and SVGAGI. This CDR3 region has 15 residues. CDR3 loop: CASSSYRGLNYGYTF. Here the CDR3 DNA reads TGTGCCAGCAGTTCCTATCGGGGGTTGAACTATGGCTACACCTTC.

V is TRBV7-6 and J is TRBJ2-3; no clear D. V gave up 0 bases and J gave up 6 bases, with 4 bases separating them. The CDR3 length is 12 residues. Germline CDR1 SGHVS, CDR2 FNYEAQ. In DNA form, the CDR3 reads TGTGCCAGCAGCTTAGCCTATGATACGCAGTATTTT. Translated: CASSLAYDTQYF.

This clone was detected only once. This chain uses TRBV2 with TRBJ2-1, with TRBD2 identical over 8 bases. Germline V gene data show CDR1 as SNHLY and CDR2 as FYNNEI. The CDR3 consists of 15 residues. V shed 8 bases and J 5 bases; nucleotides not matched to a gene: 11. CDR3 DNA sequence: TGTGCCAGCCCCGAAGTTGGCGGGAGGAACAATGAGCAGTTCTTC. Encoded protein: CASPEVGGRNNEQFF.

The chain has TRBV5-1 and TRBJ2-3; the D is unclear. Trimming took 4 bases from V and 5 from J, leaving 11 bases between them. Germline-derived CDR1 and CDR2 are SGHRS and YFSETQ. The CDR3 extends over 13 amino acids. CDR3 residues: CASSVLTLDTQYF. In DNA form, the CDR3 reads TGCGCCAGCAGCGTCCTGACTCTAGATACGCAGTATTTT.

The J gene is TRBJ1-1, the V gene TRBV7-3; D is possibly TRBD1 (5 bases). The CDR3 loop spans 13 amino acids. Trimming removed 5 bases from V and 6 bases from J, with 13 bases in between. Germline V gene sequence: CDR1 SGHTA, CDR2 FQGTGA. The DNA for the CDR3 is TGTGCCAGCAGCCCCACAGGTCCCCCTGAAGCTTTCTTT. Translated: CASSPTGPPEAFF.